The sequence of this T cell receptor beta chain was determined in a study of T cell changes during pregnancy in multiple sclerosis. Germline V gene data show CDR1 as SEHNR and CDR2 as FQNEAQ (reference sequence). Trimming left V 3 bases short and J 3 bases short, with 8 bases between. This CDR3 has 13 amino acids. Profiled with immunoSEQ multiplex PCR; TCRdb holds only in-frame clones, not every one. The table includes approximately 92,000 clones, under 95% detected once. The rearrangement uses TRBV7-9 and TRBJ1-1; unclear D gene. The sequence was obtained from a female donor with multiple sclerosis, enrolled in a pregnancy study. Here the sequenced sample was peripheral blood, taken in the first trimester of pregnancy. The CDR3 sequence is CASSFAMDTEAFF. In nucleotides, the CDR3 is TGTGCCAGCAGCTTCGCGATGGACACTGAAGCTTTCTTT.